This TCR beta chain was found in a study of cytomegalovirus exposure and HLA in healthy donors. Study-level findings and limits: It was confirmed in vitro that a few of the CMV-associated chains were specific for CMV antigens.

The CDR3 extends over 16 amino acids. Germline CDR1 and CDR2: SGHAT and FQDESV (reference sequence). J lost 3 bases, V lost 0 bases, and 5 bases had no gene match. On this clone: Antigen unknown.

Clones were read by immunoSEQ multiplex PCR, and TCRdb kept only the in-frame ones, dropping some. This sample yields roughly 150,000 clones, of which about 88% are seen a single time; 2.5% to 4% belongs to the top ten. The chain links TRBV11-1 to TRBJ2-1; TRBD2 matches 7 bases. The sequenced sample consisted of PBMCs. The sequence was collected from a woman between 18 and 29 years old in good health and CMV-seropositive. This CDR3 reads CASSLAGGNYYNEQFF. CDR3 sequence (DNA): TGTGCCAGCAGCTTAGCGGGGGGGAACTACTACAATGAGCAGTTCTTC.